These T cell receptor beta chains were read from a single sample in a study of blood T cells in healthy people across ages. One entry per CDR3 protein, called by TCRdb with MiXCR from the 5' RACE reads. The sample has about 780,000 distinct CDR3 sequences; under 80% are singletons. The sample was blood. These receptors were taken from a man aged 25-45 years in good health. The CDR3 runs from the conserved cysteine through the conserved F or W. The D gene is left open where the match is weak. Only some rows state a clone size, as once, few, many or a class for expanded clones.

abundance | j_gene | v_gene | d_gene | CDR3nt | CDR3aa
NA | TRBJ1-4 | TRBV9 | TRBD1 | TGTGCCAGCAGCGCCGGACAGGGCACAACTAATGAAAAACTGTTTTTT | CASSAGQGTTNEKLFF
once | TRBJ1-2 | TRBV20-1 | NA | NA | CSAGGVNYGCTF
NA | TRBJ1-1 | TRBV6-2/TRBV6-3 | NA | TGTGCCAGCAGGAAGAACACTGAAGCTTTCTTT | CASRKNTEAFF
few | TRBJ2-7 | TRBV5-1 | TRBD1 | TGCGCCAGCAGCTTGGAGACAGGGTCCTACGAGCAGTACTTC | CASSLETGSYEQYF
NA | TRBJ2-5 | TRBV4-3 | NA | TGCGCCAGCAGCCAAGATCACTACCAAGAGACCCAGTACTTC | CASSQDHYQETQYF
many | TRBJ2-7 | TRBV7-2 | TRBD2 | TGTGCCAGCAGCTTACTAGCGGGGGGCTCCTACGAGCAGTACTTC | CASSLLAGGSYEQYF
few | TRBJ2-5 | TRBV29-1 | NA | TGCAGCGTTGAAGACACGCAATCACGCGAGACCCAGTACTTC | CSVEDTQSRETQYF
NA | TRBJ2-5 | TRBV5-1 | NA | TGCGCCAGCAGCTTGGCCGGTACGGGGGGCGGGGATGAGCAGTACTTC | CASSLAGTGGGDEQYF
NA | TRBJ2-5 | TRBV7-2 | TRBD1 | TGTGCCAGCAGTTCCCAGGGGGCCAGCTCGGAGACCCAGTACTTC | CASSSQGASSETQYF
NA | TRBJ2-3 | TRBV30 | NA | TGTGCCTGGAGTGTCCAAGGCTACACAGATACGCAGTATTTT | CAWSVQGYTDTQYF
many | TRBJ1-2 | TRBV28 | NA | TGTGCCAGCAGCCAAGGGGGGGGGACGGATTATGGCTACACCTTC | CASSQGGGTDYGYTF
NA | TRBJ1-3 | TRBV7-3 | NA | TGTGCCAGCAGCTTAACGTTTCGAGTTGGAAACACCATATATTTT | CASSLTFRVGNTIYF
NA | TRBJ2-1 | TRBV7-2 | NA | TGTGCCAGCAGCCCCTTTATGACGGCTAACAATGAGCAGTTCTTC | CASSPFMTANNEQFF
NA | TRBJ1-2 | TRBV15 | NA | TGTGCCACCAGCAGTGGCAGAGCTAACTATGGCTACACCTTC | CATSSGRANYGYTF
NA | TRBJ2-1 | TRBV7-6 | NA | TGTGCCAGCAGCTTACGGCCCGGTCCCATTTACAATGAGCAGTTCTTC | CASSLRPGPIYNEQFF
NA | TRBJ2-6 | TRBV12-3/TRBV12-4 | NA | TGTGCCAGCAGTTTAGTCCAGGCTGGGGCCAACGTCCTGACTTTC | CASSLVQAGANVLTF
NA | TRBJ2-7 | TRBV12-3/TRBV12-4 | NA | TGTGCCAGCAGTTTTCGAGGCGGGGATAGCTCCTACGAGCAGTACTTC | CASSFRGGDSSYEQYF
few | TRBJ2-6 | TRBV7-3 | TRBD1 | TGTGCCAGCAGCTACCCGGGACAGGGGGCATATGGGGCCAACGTCCTGACTTTC | CASSYPGQGAYGANVLTF
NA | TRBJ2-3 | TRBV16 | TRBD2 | TGTGCCAGCAGCCAATCTGCCCTAGCGGGGAGCGATACGCAGTATTTT | CASSQSALAGSDTQYF
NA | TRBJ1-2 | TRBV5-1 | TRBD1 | TGCGCCAGCAGCCGCGTTGGGACAGCAAACTATGGCTACACCTTC | CASSRVGTANYGYTF
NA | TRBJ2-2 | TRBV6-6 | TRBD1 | TGTGCCGGAGAGGGACAGCTCAACACCGGGGAGCTGTTTTTT | CAGEGQLNTGELFF
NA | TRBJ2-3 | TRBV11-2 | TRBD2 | TGTGCCAGCAGCTTCAGGACTAGCGGGCCAGATACGCAGTATTTT | CASSFRTSGPDTQYF
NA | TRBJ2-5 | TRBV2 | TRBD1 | TGTGCCAGCAGTTTGGGGACAGGGACTAAGTACTTC | CASSLGTGTKYF
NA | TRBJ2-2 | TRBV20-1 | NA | TGCAGTGCTACCGGGGAGCTGTTTTTT | CSATGELFF
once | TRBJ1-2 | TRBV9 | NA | TGTGCCAGCAGGGGAAGCTATGGCTACACCTTC | CASRGSYGYTF
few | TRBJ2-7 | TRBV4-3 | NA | TGCGCCAGCAGCCAGCGCACTTCAGAGCAGTACTTC | CASSQRTSEQYF
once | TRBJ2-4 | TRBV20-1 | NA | TGCAGTGCTAGTTCTGGGGGTACTCAGTACTTC | CSASSGGTQYF
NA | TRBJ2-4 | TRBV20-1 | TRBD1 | TGCAGTGCGAGGACTTCAGGGGGCAGGGGCCAAAACATTCAGTACTTC | CSARTSGGRGQNIQYF
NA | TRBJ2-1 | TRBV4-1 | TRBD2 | TGCGCCAGCAGCCAAGGACTAGCGGGAGTATATGAGCAGTTCTTC | CASSQGLAGVYEQFF
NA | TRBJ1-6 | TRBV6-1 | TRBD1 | TGTGCCAGCAGTGATAGTCAGGGGGCTTATAATTCACCCCTCCACTTT | CASSDSQGAYNSPLHF
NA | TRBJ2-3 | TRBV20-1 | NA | TGCAGTGCCAAGGGCTGGGCTAGCACAGATACGCAGTATTTT | CSAKGWASTDTQYF
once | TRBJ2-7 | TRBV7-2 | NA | TGTGCCAGCAGCTTAAATGCACGTAGCTCCTACGAGCAGTACTTC | CASSLNARSSYEQYF
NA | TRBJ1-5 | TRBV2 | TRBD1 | TGTGCCAGCACTCAGGACAGGGGAAGCCAGCCCCAGCATTTT | CASTQDRGSQPQHF
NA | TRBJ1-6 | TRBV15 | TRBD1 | TGTGCCACCAGCAGGGGACAGAGCTCCTATAATTCACCCCTCCACTTT | CATSRGQSSYNSPLHF
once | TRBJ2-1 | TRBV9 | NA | TGTGCCAGCAGCCCCGTGGCAGGGACTTACAATGAGCAGTTCTTC | CASSPVAGTYNEQFF
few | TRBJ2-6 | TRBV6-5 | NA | TGTGCCAGCAGTACCGACAGTACCCTCTGGGCCAACGTCCTGACTTTC | CASSTDSTLWANVLTF
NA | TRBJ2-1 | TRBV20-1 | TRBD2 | TGCAGTGCTAGGGGGACTAGCGGGGGGTTTGAGCAGTTCTTC | CSARGTSGGFEQFF
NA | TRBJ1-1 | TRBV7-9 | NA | TGTGCCAGCAGCTTAGCGGAAGAACCTGAAGCTTTCTTT | CASSLAEEPEAFF
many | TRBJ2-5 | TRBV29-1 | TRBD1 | TGCAGCGTTCAGGGGGTGTGGGAGACCCAGTACTTC | CSVQGVWETQYF
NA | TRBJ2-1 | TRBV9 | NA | TGTGCCAGCAGCGTAGGAAACGATAACAATGAGCAGTTCTTC | CASSVGNDNNEQFF
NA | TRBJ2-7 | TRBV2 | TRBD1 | TGTGCCAGCCGGTGGACAGGGAGCTCCTACGAGCAGTACTTC | CASRWTGSSYEQYF
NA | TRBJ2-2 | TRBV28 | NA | TGTGCCAGCAGTTTATCAGGGGGACTCGCCGGGGAGCTGTTTTTT | CASSLSGGLAGELFF
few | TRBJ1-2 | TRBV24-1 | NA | TGTGCCACCAGTGATTTGGGGCACCCTGGAGGCTACACCTTC | CATSDLGHPGGYTF
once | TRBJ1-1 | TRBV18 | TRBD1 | TGTGCCAGCTCAGAGTTCGACAGGGGACTTGAAGCTTTCTTT | CASSEFDRGLEAFF
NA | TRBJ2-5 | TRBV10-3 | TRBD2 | TGTGCCATCAGTGTTGCCGGGACTAGTGAGACCCAGTACTTC | CAISVAGTSETQYF
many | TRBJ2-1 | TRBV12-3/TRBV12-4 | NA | TGTGCCAGCAGTCCCGGGACCTACAATGAGCAGTTCTTC | CASSPGTYNEQFF